Detailed here is one T cell receptor (beta chain). What it binds is not known. V was pared by 4 bases and J by 3 bases, with 5 bases of the junction left unmatched. The CDR3 contains 16 residues. Per the germline V gene, CDR1 is ENHRY and CDR2 is SYGVKD. Second-dose intervals of approximately 4 or approximately 12 weeks were pooled. These data originate in a study of T cell responses to AZD1222 COVID-19 vaccine. Points from the study as a whole: Regions 160-218 and 743-854 dominated among vaccine-associated CD4 TCRs spanning spike. After the peak T cell response, and only then, were repertoires sampled.

Clones were sequenced by immunoSEQ multiplex PCR, and TCRdb holds only the in-frame ones, with some missing. The table has roughly 160,000 clones, roughly 94% seen once. This clonotype originated in an adult who received the AZD1222 COVID-19 vaccine. The starting material was peripheral blood, obtained 28 days after the second AZD1222 dose. This chain connects TRBV10-3 to TRBJ2-1; 11 bases line up with TRBD2. The CDR3 spells CAISAGLAGGYNEQFF. The CDR3 nucleotides read TGTGCCATCAGTGCGGGCCTAGCGGGGGGCTACAATGAGCAGTTCTTC.